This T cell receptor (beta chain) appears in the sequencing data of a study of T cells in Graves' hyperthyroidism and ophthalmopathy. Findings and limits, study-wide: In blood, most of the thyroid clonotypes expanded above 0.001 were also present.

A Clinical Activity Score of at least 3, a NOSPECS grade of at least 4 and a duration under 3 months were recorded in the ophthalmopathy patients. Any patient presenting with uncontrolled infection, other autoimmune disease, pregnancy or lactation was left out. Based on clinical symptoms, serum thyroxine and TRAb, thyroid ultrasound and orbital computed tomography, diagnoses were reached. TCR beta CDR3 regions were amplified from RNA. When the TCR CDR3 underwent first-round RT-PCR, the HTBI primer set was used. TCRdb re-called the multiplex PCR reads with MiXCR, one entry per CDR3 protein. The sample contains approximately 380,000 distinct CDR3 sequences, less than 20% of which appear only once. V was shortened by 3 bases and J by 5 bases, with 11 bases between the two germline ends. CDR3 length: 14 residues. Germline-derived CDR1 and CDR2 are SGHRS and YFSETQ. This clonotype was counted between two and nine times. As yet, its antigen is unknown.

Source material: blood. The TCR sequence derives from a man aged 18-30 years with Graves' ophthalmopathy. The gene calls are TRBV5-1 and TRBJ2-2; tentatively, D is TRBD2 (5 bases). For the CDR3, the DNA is TGCGCCAGCAGCTGGCCTACGGGAACCGGGGAGCTGTTTTTT. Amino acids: CASSWPTGTGELFF.